This record covers a single T cell receptor (beta chain). The antigen is undetermined. The table came from immunoSEQ multiplex PCR; TCRdb's copy has only in-frame clones and leaves some out. The sample includes 90,000 or so clones, 91% of them seen just once. These data belong to a study of OX40 agonist ivuxolimab in advanced cancers. Study findings and constraints: Within 6 weeks, CD4+ and CD8+ blood T cells expanded clonally at 0.1 to 3.0 mg/kg. Antigen specificity remained undetermined for the expanded peripheral T cells.

Patients with autoimmune history or systemic immunosuppression were excluded. Blood draws occurred at baseline, cycle 4 day 1, and cycle 7 day 1. Trimming took 4 bases from V and 11 from J, leaving 18 bases between them. Per the germline V gene, CDR1 is SGHRS and CDR2 is YFSETQ. This CDR3 region has 13 residues. The source is an adult with an advanced solid tumor such as melanoma, head and neck, liver or kidney cancer. The genes are TRBV5-1 and TRBJ1-2; tentatively, D is TRBD1 (5 bases). Source: CD4+ or CD8+ T cells sorted from blood, taken in a trial of the OX40 agonist ivuxolimab. The CDR3 protein is CASSPLAGLGYTF. In DNA form, the CDR3 reads TGCGCCAGCAGCCCCCTGGCAGGGTTGGGGTACACCTTC.